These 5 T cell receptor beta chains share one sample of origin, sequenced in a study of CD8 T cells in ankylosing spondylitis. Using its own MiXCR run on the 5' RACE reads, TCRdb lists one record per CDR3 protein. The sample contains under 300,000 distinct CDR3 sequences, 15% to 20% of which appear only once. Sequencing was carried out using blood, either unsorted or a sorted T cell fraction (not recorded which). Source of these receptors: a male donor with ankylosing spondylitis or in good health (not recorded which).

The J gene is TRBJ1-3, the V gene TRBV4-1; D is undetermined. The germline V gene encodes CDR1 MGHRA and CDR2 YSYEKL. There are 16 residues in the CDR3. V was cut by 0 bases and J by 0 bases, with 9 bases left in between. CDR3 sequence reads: CASSQDTDVSGNTIYF. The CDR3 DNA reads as TGCGCCAGCAGCCAAGATACGGATGTCTCTGGAAACACCATATATTTT.

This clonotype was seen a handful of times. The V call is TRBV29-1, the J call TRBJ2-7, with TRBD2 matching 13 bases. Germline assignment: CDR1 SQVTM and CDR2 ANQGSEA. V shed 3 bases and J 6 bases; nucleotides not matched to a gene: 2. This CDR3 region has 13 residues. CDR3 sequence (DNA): TGCAGCGTTGACGGGACTAGCGGGACCGAGCAGTACTTC. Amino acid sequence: CSVDGTSGTEQYF.

In DNA form, the CDR3 reads TGCGCCAGCAGCCAAGGGGTACTAGCGGGAGCGGATGAGCAGTTCTTC. This sequence encodes CASSQGVLAGADEQFF. The chain uses TRBV4-1 and TRBJ2-1, with 11 bases identical to TRBD2. V gave up 1 base and J gave up 8 bases; unmatched junction bases: 7. The CDR3 covers 16 residues. The germline V gene encodes CDR1 MGHRA and CDR2 YSYEKL.

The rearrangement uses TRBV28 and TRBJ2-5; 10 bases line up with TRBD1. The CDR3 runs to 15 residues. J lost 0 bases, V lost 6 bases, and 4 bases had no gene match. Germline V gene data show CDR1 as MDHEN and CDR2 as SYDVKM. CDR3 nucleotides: TGTGCCAGCAGCCGGGACAGGGGCCACCAAGAGACCCAGTACTTC. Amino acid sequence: CASSRDRGHQETQYF.

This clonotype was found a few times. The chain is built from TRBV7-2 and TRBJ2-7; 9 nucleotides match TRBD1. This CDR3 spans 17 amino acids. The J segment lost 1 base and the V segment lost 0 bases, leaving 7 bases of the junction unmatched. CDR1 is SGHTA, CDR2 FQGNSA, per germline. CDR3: CASSLAPPGQGSYEQYF. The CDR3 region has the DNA TGTGCCAGCAGCTTAGCGCCACCGGGACAGGGATCCTACGAGCAGTACTTC.